The 18 T cell receptor beta chains reported below all come from one sample, sequenced in a study of tumor-infiltrating lymphocytes in primary liver carcinoma. The template, around 520 ng total RNA, yielded TCR beta cDNA made with a constant-region primer. Sequencing libraries for TCR beta derived from three nested multiplex PCR rounds that used slightly modified ARM-PCR. A C-beta reverse primer and TRBV1-TRBV30 forward primers served in each of the first two PCR rounds, at ten to eleven cycles apiece. TCRdb re-analysed the multiplex PCR reads in MiXCR, keeping a single row per CDR3 protein. The profile shows approximately 45,000 distinct CDR3 sequences, roughly 77% of them singletons. Bulk tissue was left unsorted, and RNA and DNA were co-extracted from 20-30 mg of it. The sequencing input was tumor-adjacent normal liver tissue. The receptors come from a woman in her twenties or thirties with primary liver carcinoma and hepatitis B virus infection.

Concerning this clonotype itself: The junction does not match germline at one end; this may be a read error. The chain combines TRBV29-1 with TRBJ2-7, with TRBD2 matching over 11 bases. The CDR3 loop spans 14 amino acids. The germline V gene has CDR1 SQVTM and CDR2 ANQGSEA. CDR3 sequence (DNA): TGCAGCGGCCAACTAGCGGGAGTCGGGTACGAGCAATACTTC. It is translated as CSGQLAGVGYEQYF.

Concerning this clonotype: An end of the junction does not agree with germline; a read error may underlie this. This sequence joins TRBV5-8 and TRBJ2-6; D is unclear. The CDR3 sequence is 16 residues long. Germline lookup yields CDR1 SGHTS and CDR2 YDEGEE. The CDR3 spells CAIIMTGFSVANVLTF. The CDR3 DNA is TGTGCCATTATCATGACGGGCTTCTCTGTGGCCAACGTCCTGACTTTC.

This clonotype was detected only a few times. One end of the junction fails to match germline, which may point to a read error. CDR3 in amino acids: CTSSWAGTGGYNEQFF. The CDR3 DNA reads TGTACCAGCAGCTGGGCCGGGACGGGGGGGTACAATGAGCAGTTCTTC. This chain connects TRBV11-2 to TRBJ2-1, with TRBD2 matching over 8 bases. This CDR3 has 16 residues. Germline V CDR1 and CDR2: SGHAT, FQNNGV.

This clonotype was picked up many times. The chain links TRBV7-8 to TRBJ2-7; TRBD2 matches 7 bases. The CDR3 loop spans 15 amino acids. V dropped 8 bases and J dropped 3; count of bases not matched to a gene: 13. Looked up from germline, CDR1 is SGHVS and CDR2 is FQNEAQ. The CDR3 bases are TGTGCCAGCTCGGAGCGGGAATCGAGGGGCTACGAGCAGTACTTC. This encodes CASSERESRGYEQYF.

The chain combines TRBV7-3 with TRBJ2-3; D is perhaps TRBD2 (6 bases). Germline V CDR1 and CDR2: SGHTA, FQGTGA. The CDR3 consists of 16 residues. V was shortened by 5 bases and J by 4 bases, with 19 bases between the two germline ends. The CDR3: CASSPLANGSSDTQYF. The CDR3 DNA sequence: TGTGCCAGCAGCCCCCTGGCGAACGGGAGTTCAGATACGCAGTATTTT.

A word on this clonotype: The conserved closing phenylalanine or tryptophan is absent in this CDR3, likely reflecting a read error. The chain is built from TRBV29-1 and TRBJ2-3; 10 positions match TRBD2. From germline, CDR1 is SQVTM and CDR2 ANQGSEA. This CDR3 region has 17 residues. Here the CDR3 reads CGVTGLADFPYTDTQYI. The CDR3 DNA sequence: TGCGGCGTGACCGGACTAGCGGACTTCCCCTACACAGATACGCAGTATATT.

Details on this clonotype: Sequence at one end of the junction differs from germline and may be a read error. V and J are TRBV6-2 or TRBV6-3 and TRBJ2-2; 9 bases agree with TRBD1. CDR3 length equals 18 residues. Germline-derived CDR1 and CDR2 are MNHEY and SVGEGT. CDR3 in DNA: TGTGCCAGCAGTTACGAATTCGGGACAGGGAAGAATACCGGGGAGCCGTTTTTT. Encoded protein: CASSYEFGTGKNTGEPFF.

A remark on this clonotype: Germline and junction disagree at one end, which may indicate a read error. CDR3 in amino acids: CTSGPGATDTQYF. The CDR3 coding sequence is TGTACTAGTGGTCCAGGCGCGACAGATACGCAATATTTT. The chain links TRBV12-5 to TRBJ2-3; possibly TRBD1 or TRBD2 for D (5 bases each). The CDR3 is 13 amino acids. The germline V gene has CDR1 LGHNT and CDR2 FRNRAP.

The V call is TRBV11-2, the J call TRBJ2-5; D may match TRBD1 or TRBD2 (6 bases each). Germline CDR1 reads SGHAT; CDR2 reads FQNNGV. The CDR3 is 14 amino acids. V lost 0 bases, J lost 14 bases, and 19 bases lay in between. This chain's CDR3 is CASSLDRGLETRYF. The CDR3 region has the DNA TGTGCCAGCAGCTTAGACAGGGGACTGGAGACCCGTTACTTC. Full variable domain (outside the CDR3, taken from reference TRBV11-2 and TRBJ2-5): EAGVAQSPRYKIIEKRQSVAFWCNPISGHATLYWYQQILGQGPKLLIQFQNNGVVDDSQLPKDRFSAERLKGVDSTLKIQPAKLEDSAVYLCASSLDRGLETRYFGPGTRLLVL.

The chain combines TRBV7-8 with TRBJ2-2; 7 bases align to TRBD2. Germline V gene sequence: CDR1 SGHVS, CDR2 FQNEAQ. V shed 2 bases and J 7 bases; nucleotides not matched to a gene: 10. The CDR3 is made up of 16 amino acids. The CDR3 DNA reads TGTGCCAGCAGCTTAAAAGTAGCGGGTTACATCGGGGAGCTGTTTTTT. This encodes CASSLKVAGYIGELFF.

The rearrangement links TRBV12-3 or TRBV12-4 to TRBJ2-7, with D possibly being TRBD1 (6 bases). The CDR3 extends over 14 amino acids. The V end was cut by 1 base, the J end by 1 base, with 8 bases between. CDR3 sequence (DNA): TGTGCCAGCAGTTTAGGTGGACAGTCCTACGAGCAGTACTTC. Its translation: CASSLGGQSYEQYF.

This clonotype was detected a few times. This could be a read error, since a much larger clone is one nucleotide away. The V gene is TRBV6-4, the J gene TRBJ2-3, with a weak D call TRBD2 (5 bases). With 3 bases removed from V and 5 bases from J, the gap between germline ends came to 15 bases. From germline, CDR1 is MRHNA and CDR2 SNTAGT. CDR3 length: 15 residues. The CDR3 DNA reads TGTGCCAGCAGTGAAGAGGCGGGCTGGGGAGATACGCAGTATTTT. Translated, it gives CASSEEAGWGDTQYF.

The V gene is TRBV4-2, the J gene TRBJ2-7, with no clear D. The CDR3 contains 14 residues. V dropped 5 bases and J dropped 10 bases, with 21 bases sitting between them. Germline V gene sequence: CDR1 LGHNA, CDR2 YNFKEQ. The CDR3 protein is CASSLGPCVYGQYF. CDR3 in DNA: TGTGCCAGCAGCTTAGGGCCCTGTGTCTACGGACAGTACTTC.

CDR3 DNA sequence: TGTGCCGGCAACCAAGACCCTAGCGGGAGTTATACCGGGGAGCTGTTTTTT. Translated: CAGNQDPSGSYTGELFF. The rearrangement links TRBV14 to TRBJ2-2, with 10 bases fitting TRBD2. The V gene end was trimmed by 11 bases and the J gene end by 5 bases; junction bases not matched to a gene: 17. The germline V gene encodes CDR1 SGHDN and CDR2 FVKESK. The CDR3 extends over 17 amino acids.

This clonotype was seen a single time. At one of its ends the junction is not consistent with the germline gene, which may arise from a read error. The chain employs TRBV11-2 and TRBJ2-3; 8 bases are shared with TRBD2. This CDR3 is 17 amino acids long. Germline-derived CDR1 and CDR2 are SGHAT and FQNNGV. In nucleotides, the CDR3 is TGTGCCAGAAGCCATAGAGGGAGCGGGAGCCTCACAGATACGCTGTATTTT. It encodes CARSHRGSGSLTDTLYF.

Ten or more counts support this clonotype. V gene TRBV6-2 or TRBV6-3 combines with J gene TRBJ2-7; the match to TRBD1 covers 7 bases. V shed 2 bases, J shed 4 bases, and the junction held 5 bases outside the gene matches. The CDR3 contains 14 residues. Germline values: CDR1 MNHEY, CDR2 SVGEGT. The CDR3 region has the DNA TGTGCCAGCAGTTACGGGACAGATTCTTACGAGCAGTACTTC. Translated, it gives CASSYGTDSYEQYF.

About this clonotype: Because it lacks the conserved phenylalanine or tryptophan at the end, this CDR3 is likely a read error. This sequence joins TRBV10-3 and TRBJ2-3; 12 bases agree with TRBD1. Germline trimming cut 3 bases from V and 6 bases from J; bases unmatched to any gene: 4. CDR1 and CDR2 from the germline V gene are ENHRY and SYGVKD. This CDR3 has 15 amino acids. CDR3 sequence: CAISEPGTGGDTQYS. CDR3 sequence (DNA): TGTGCCATCAGTGAACCCGGGACAGGGGGCGATACGCAGTATTCT.

A remark on this clonotype: This may arise from a read error, as a much more abundant clone is one base away. The chain employs TRBV21-1 and TRBJ2-3; the D call of TRBD2 is as the table states it, not checked on the DNA. TRBV21-1 constitutes a pseudogene. The CDR3 consists of 17 residues. The CDR3 bases are TGTGCCATCAGCCCCGGGACTAGCGCGCGTAACACAGATACGCAGTATTTT. It encodes CAISPGTSARNTDTQYF.